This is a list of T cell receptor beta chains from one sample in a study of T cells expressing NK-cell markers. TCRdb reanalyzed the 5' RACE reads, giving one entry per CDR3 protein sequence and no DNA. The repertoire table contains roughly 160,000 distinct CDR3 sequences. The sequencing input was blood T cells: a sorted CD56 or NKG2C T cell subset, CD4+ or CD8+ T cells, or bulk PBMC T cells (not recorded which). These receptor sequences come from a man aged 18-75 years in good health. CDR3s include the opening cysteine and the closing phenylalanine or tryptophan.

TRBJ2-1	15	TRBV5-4	CASSLRLAGHDEQFF
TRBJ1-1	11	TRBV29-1	CSSTANTEAFF
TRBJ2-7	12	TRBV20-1	CSARESSVEQYF
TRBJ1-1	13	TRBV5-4	CASSLEPNTEAFF
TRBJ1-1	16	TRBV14	CASSPTPVGWNTEAFF
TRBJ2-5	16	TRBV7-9	CASSVDWTSDQETQYF
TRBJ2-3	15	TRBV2	CASAPSGGATDTQYF
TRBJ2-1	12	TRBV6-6	CATIAGDNEQFF
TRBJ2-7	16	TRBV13	CASSLGGQWSSYEQYF
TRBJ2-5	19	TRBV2	CASSEGSSGGAYQQETQYF
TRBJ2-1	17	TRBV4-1	CASSQDQTGVLSNEQFF
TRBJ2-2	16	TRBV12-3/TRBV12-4	CASRIGLAGITGELFF
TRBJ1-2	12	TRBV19	CATWGQDYGYTF
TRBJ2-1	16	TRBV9	CASSPGASGVYNEQFF
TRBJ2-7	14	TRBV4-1	CASSQDGDAPGQYF
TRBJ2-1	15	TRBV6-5	CASSYIESSYNEQFF
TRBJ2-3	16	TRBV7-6	CASSLGALGVPDTQYF
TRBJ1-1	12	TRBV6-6	CASSYGRTEAFF
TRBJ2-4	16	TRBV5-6	CASSLKGISAKNIQYF
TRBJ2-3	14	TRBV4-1	CASSQDKSPDTQYF
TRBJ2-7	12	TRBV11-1	CASGGDTSEQYF
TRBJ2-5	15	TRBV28	CASFRAGGQGETQYF
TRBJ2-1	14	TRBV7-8	CASSLTGIDDEQFF
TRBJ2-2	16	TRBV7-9	CASSLATGESTGELFF
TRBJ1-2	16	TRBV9	CASSLWTGGGFDGYTF
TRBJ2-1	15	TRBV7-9	CASSPLSGRYNEQFF
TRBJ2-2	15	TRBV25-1	CASSELSTNTGELFF
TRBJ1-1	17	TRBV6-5	CASSYRGTGVGGTEAFF
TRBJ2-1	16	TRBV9	CASSGQTSGGSYEQFF
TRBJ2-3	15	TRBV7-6	CASSRGGTSADTQYF
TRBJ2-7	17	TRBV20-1	CSARQPNRRTQSYEQYF
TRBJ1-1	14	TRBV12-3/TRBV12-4	CASSLGRVLDEAFF
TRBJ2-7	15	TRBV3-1	CASSPSGTGAYEQYF
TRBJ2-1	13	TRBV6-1	CASKRGGLGEQFF
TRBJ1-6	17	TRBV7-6	CASSLADGTGPHSPLHF
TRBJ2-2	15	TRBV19	CASSGTGGLTGELFF
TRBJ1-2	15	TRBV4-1	CASSQDRGSNYGYTF
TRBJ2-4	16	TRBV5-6	CASSLAVWEHKNIQYF
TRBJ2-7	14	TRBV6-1	CASSPAGGLYEQYF
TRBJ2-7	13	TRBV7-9	CASSLAALGEQYF
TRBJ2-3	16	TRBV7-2	CASSLGPLLATDTQYF
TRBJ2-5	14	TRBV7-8	CASSSLWGLETQYF
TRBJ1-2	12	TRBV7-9	CASSAYLQGYTF
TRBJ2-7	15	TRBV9	CASSVGLAGAYEQYF
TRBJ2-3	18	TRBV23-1	CASSQSPTGTDSLDTQYF
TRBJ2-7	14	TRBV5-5	CASSYRDRSYEQYF
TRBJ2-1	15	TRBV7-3	CASSLRSGGGNEQFF
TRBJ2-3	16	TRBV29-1	CSVEMRGEPSTDTQYF
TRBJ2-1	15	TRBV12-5	CASGLKLVALNEQFF
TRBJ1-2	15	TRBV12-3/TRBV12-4	CASSLTWRGIDGYTF
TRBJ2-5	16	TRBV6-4	CASSEGLAGGQETQYF
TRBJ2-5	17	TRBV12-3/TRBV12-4	CASSLGPMGKVVETQYF
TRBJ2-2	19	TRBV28	CASSPWTGQGALNTGELFF
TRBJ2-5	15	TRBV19	CASSMRLTPQETQYF